In its sample, the clone carrying this T cell receptor (beta chain) was seen many times. With 0 bases removed from V and 0 bases from J, the gap between germline ends came to 9 bases. Germline CDR1 and CDR2: SGHDT and YYEEEE. The CDR3 covers 15 residues. The sample belongs to a study of blood T cell repertoires in COVID-19. How the authors handled the data: From reference gene primer amplification, estimates of nucleated cell counts were derived. Only in-frame clones appear in the TCRdb table, and some are missing; sequencing was by immunoSEQ multiplex PCR. For V, J and clone size, that table is used; D and trimming come from the DNA. The sample contains hundreds of thousands of clones, 70% to 85% of which appear only once.

This sequence joins TRBV5-6 and TRBJ1-2; D is undetermined. The sequence was collected from a woman in her sixties who had recovered from COVID-19. The specimen sequenced was PBMCs or T cells enriched from blood (not recorded which). The CDR3: CASSLDSPTNYGYTF. The CDR3 DNA reads as TGTGCCAGCAGCTTGGACTCCCCGACTAACTATGGCTACACCTTC.